This T cell receptor beta chain was sequenced during a study of T cell repertoires in cytomegalovirus infection. Regarding the study as a whole: Clonotype analysis showed dominance of the ex vivo response by HLA-C-restricted CMV-specific TCR beta clonotypes.

From the reads, TCRdb called clonotypes with MiXCR, one entry per CDR3 protein. The sample yields 200,000 to 300,000 distinct CDR3 sequences, under 8.5% seen once. This clonotype was detected a few times. What it binds is not known. CDR3 length: 16 amino acids. CDR1 MNHEY and CDR2 SVGEGT come from the germline V gene. V lost 6 bases and J 6 bases, leaving 20 bases between the germline ends. Sequencing was carried out using PBMCs. This chain uses TRBV6-2 or TRBV6-3 with TRBJ2-2; D gene ambiguous. This receptor was identified in a human donor in good health (CMV status not recorded). Some clones in this sample may be carry-over from other donors' samples. For the CDR3, the DNA is TGTGCCAGCAGCGAGAACTTACGAGGCCGCCCCGGGGAGCTGTTTTTT. Its translation is CASSENLRGRPGELFF.